These T cell receptor beta chains were read from a single sample in a study of T cells in Graves' hyperthyroidism and ophthalmopathy. TCRdb reprocessed the multiplex PCR reads with MiXCR, giving one entry per CDR3 protein. This table has about half a million distinct CDR3 sequences, just under 20% appearing once. Sequenced: blood. Every receptor here comes from a man in his forties with Graves' ophthalmopathy. CDR3s include the opening cysteine and the closing phenylalanine or tryptophan. D genes are given only for firm matches. Only part of the rows carry a size: once, few, many, or a class if the clone is expanded.

D gene	V gene	J gene	clone size	CDR3 DNA	CDR3 protein
.	TRBV20-1	TRBJ1-5	many	TGCAGTCCAGGTGGTTATGGTCAGCCCCAGCATTTT	CSPGGYGQPQHF
TRBD2	TRBV20-1	TRBJ2-3	many	TGCAGTGCTAGGACTAGCGGGGCAGATACGCAGTATTTT	CSARTSGADTQYF
TRBD1	TRBV12-3/TRBV12-4	TRBJ2-3	.	TGTGCCAGCAGACCCGGGACAGGGGGCGATACGCAGTATTTT	CASRPGTGGDTQYF
TRBD1	TRBV7-9	TRBJ2-2	.	TGTGCCAGCAGCTCGGGACAGCATAACACCGGGGAGCTGTTTTTT	CASSSGQHNTGELFF
TRBD2	TRBV2	TRBJ2-2	many	TGTGCCAGCAGTGGGGCGGGAGGCTTCACCGGGGAGCTGTTTTTT	CASSGAGGFTGELFF
TRBD2	TRBV10-2	TRBJ2-5	many	TGCGCCAGCAGTGAGCCGGGACTAGAAGAGACCCAGTACTTC	CASSEPGLEETQYF
.	TRBV12-3/TRBV12-4	TRBJ2-2	.	TGTGCCAGCAGAACCCCCGGAACAGGGCCCTATAGAGGCGGGGAGCTGTTTTTT	CASRTPGTGPYRGGELFF
.	TRBV7-2	TRBJ2-2	few	TGTGCCAGCAGCTCACTGGCCCTCACCGGGGAGCTGTTTTTT	CASSSLALTGELFF
TRBD2	TRBV20-1	TRBJ2-3	.	TGCAGTGCTGTGCTCACTAGCGGGAGATCAGATACGCAGTATTTT	CSAVLTSGRSDTQYF
.	TRBV19	TRBJ1-5	.	TGTGCCAGTAGTTGGCAGGAAGGGAGCAATCAGCCCCAGCATTTT	CASSWQEGSNQPQHF
.	TRBV18	TRBJ1-5	.	TGTGCCAGCTCACCAGGGCCAGTTAGCAATCAGCCCCAGCATTTT	CASSPGPVSNQPQHF
TRBD2	TRBV12-3/TRBV12-4	TRBJ2-1	many	TGTGCCAGCAGTTTAGACGAGCGGGGTCTTGATGAGCAGTTCTTC	CASSLDERGLDEQFF
.	TRBV2	TRBJ2-7	few	TGTGCCTTGGGGCTGACCTACGAGCAGTACTTC	CALGLTYEQYF
.	TRBV27	TRBJ2-3	.	TGTGCCAGGGTCGAGCCAGACACAGATACGCAGTATTTT	CARVEPDTDTQYF
TRBD1	TRBV28	TRBJ1-6	few	TGTGCCAGCACCGACGGACAGGGGTATAATTCACCCCTCCACTTT	CASTDGQGYNSPLHF
TRBD1	TRBV12-3/TRBV12-4	TRBJ1-5	many	TGTGCCAGCAGTCGGTTGACAGGGAAGGGGGAGGTGGGGCAGCCCCAGCATTTT	CASSRLTGKGEVGQPQHF
.	TRBV20-1	TRBJ2-5	.	TGCAGTGCTAGACCCCGGCTAGGTTATGGGGGCCAAGAGACCCAGTACTTC	CSARPRLGYGGQETQYF
TRBD2	TRBV6-1	TRBJ2-5	.	TGTGCCAGCAGTCCCCTCGGGGGGGGAAAGGCGACCCAGTACTTC	CASSPLGGGKATQYF
.	TRBV7-9	TRBJ2-7	many	TGTGCCAGCAGCTCCCCCCACGGTGGATCCTACGAGCAGTACTTC	CASSSPHGGSYEQYF
TRBD2	TRBV11-1	TRBJ2-1	.	TGTGCCAGCAGCTTCGGACAGGACCCGACTAGCGGGAGAGGGCATGAGCAGTTCTTC	CASSFGQDPTSGRGHEQFF
.	TRBV28	TRBJ2-3	.	TGTGCCAGCAAGACGGGAAGGCCCCCGGCGCAGTATTTT	CASKTGRPPAQYF
.	TRBV2	TRBJ2-5	few	TGTGCCAGCAGTGAGGGGTCTGGGGACCGTTTTGTGGAGACCCAGTACTTC	CASSEGSGDRFVETQYF
.	TRBV18	TRBJ2-3	many	TGTGCCAGCTCACCCCTTGGGGGGAGAACCACAGATACGCAGTATTTT	CASSPLGGRTTDTQYF